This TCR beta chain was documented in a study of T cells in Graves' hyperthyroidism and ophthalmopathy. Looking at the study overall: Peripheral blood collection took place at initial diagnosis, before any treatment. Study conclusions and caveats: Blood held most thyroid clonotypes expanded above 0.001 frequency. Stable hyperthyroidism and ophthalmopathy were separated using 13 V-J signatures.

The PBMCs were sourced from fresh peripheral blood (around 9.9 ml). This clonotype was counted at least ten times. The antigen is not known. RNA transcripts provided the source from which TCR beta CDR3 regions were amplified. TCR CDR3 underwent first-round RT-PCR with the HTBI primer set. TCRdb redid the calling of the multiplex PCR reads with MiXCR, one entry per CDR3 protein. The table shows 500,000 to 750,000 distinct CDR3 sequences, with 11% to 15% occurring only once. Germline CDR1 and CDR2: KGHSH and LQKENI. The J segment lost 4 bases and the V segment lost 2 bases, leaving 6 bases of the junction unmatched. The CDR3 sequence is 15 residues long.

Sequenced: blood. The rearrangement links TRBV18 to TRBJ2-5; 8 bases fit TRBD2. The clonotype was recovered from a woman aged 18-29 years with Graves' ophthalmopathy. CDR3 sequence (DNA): TGTGCCAGCTCACCAACGTGGCTAGCGGGAGAGACCCAGTACTTC. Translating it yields CASSPTWLAGETQYF.